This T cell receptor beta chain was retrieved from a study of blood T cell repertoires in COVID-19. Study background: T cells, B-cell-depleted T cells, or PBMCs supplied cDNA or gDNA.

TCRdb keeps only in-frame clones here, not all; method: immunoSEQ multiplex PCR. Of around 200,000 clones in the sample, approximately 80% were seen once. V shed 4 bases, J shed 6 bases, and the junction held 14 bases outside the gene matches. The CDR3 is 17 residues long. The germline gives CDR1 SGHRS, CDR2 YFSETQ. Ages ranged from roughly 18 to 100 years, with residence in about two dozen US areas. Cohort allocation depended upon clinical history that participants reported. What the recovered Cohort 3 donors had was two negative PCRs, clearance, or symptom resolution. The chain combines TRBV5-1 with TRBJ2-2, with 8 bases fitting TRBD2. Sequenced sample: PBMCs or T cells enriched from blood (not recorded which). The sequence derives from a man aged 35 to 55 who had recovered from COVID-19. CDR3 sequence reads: CASSPRPGAGEAGELFF. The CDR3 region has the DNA TGCGCCAGCAGCCCCCGTCCGGGAGCGGGGGAAGCCGGGGAGCTGTTTTTT.